These T cell receptor beta chains were read from a single sample in a study of T cells expressing NK-cell markers. TCRdb re-called the 5' RACE reads and catalogs CDR3 proteins one per entry, DNA excluded. The sample's table shows hundreds of thousands of distinct CDR3 sequences. The specimen was blood T cells: a sorted CD56 or NKG2C T cell subset, CD4+ or CD8+ T cells, or bulk PBMC T cells (not recorded which). The receptors were gathered from a man aged 18-30 years in good health. CDR3s include the opening cysteine and the closing phenylalanine or tryptophan.

CDR3aa: CATSRSTDTQYF; v_gene: TRBV15; j_gene: TRBJ2-3
CDR3aa: CASSLGWTGEQSTEAFF; v_gene: TRBV12-3/TRBV12-4; j_gene: TRBJ1-1
CDR3aa: CATLAGKGPRDTQYF; v_gene: TRBV12-3/TRBV12-4; j_gene: TRBJ2-3
CDR3aa: CASSDREETQYF; v_gene: TRBV5-1; j_gene: TRBJ2-5
CDR3aa: CSATAAGTGIADTEAFF; v_gene: TRBV20-1; j_gene: TRBJ1-1
CDR3aa: CASSQGGAANEKLFF; v_gene: TRBV7-2; j_gene: TRBJ1-4
CDR3aa: CATSAVGLAQYF; v_gene: TRBV24-1; j_gene: TRBJ2-3
CDR3aa: CASSQAGTPRKETQYF; v_gene: TRBV3-1; j_gene: TRBJ2-5
CDR3aa: CASSPTAGRGRTDTQYF; v_gene: TRBV7-8; j_gene: TRBJ2-3
CDR3aa: CASTGTGRDTEAFF; v_gene: TRBV2; j_gene: TRBJ1-1
CDR3aa: CASKRPAGTGSGIGGEQYF; v_gene: TRBV6-2/TRBV6-3; j_gene: TRBJ2-7
CDR3aa: CSAPEGQWENEQFF; v_gene: TRBV20-1; j_gene: TRBJ2-1
CDR3aa: CASRPNRQGPHEQYF; v_gene: TRBV7-2; j_gene: TRBJ2-7
CDR3aa: CASSLEATPALTDTQYF; v_gene: TRBV11-2; j_gene: TRBJ2-3
CDR3aa: CAGSSGRRKETQYF; v_gene: TRBV2; j_gene: TRBJ2-5
CDR3aa: CASSRRISAGVIDEQFF; v_gene: TRBV7-8; j_gene: TRBJ2-1
CDR3aa: CASSSGQGIVETQYF; v_gene: TRBV7-3; j_gene: TRBJ2-5
CDR3aa: CSATLLAGGHQETQYF; v_gene: TRBV20-1; j_gene: TRBJ2-5
CDR3aa: CASSPHRGTGFYNEQFF; v_gene: TRBV6-1; j_gene: TRBJ2-1
CDR3aa: CSAQGLAGASGVYNEQFF; v_gene: TRBV20-1; j_gene: TRBJ2-1
CDR3aa: CSATFRSGSTDTQYF; v_gene: TRBV20-1; j_gene: TRBJ2-3
CDR3aa: CASRDSPPEGDEQFF; v_gene: TRBV27; j_gene: TRBJ2-1